Shown below are 24 T cell receptor beta chains from a single sample sequenced in a study of CD8+ T cells in alopecia areata. Sequencing relied on a cDNA template that was reverse transcribed from extracted RNA. The repertoire was sequenced with immunoSEQ multiplex PCR; TCRdb's copy has only in-frame clones and lacks some. Of approximately 140,000 clones in the sample, roughly 86% were seen once. Specified treatment: oral pan-JAK inhibitor, 5-10 mg twice daily. The sample consisted of CD8+ T cells sorted from blood, taken at week 4, from a patient treated with tofacitinib. These receptors all come from a human donor with alopecia areata.

This chain connects TRBV27 to TRBJ1-5; D unclear. The V gene lost 8 bases and the J gene lost 5 bases, with 10 bases spanning the gap. The CDR3 totals 12 residues. CDR1 is MNHEY and CDR2 is SMNVEV in the germline V gene (reference sequence). The CDR3 protein is CASGSTHQPQHF. CDR3 sequence (DNA): TGTGCCAGCGGATCCACGCATCAGCCCCAGCATTTT.

This clone was observed a few times. The rearrangement links TRBV4-1 to TRBJ2-5; D uncertain. Per germline, CDR1 MGHRA and CDR2 YSYEKL. Trimming took off 1 base at V and 1 base at J, with 7 bases between the two ends. This CDR3 contains 14 residues. CDR3 loop: CASSQGWSQETQYF. The CDR3 nucleotides read TGCGCCAGCAGCCAAGGTTGGAGCCAAGAGACCCAGTACTTC.

The rearrangement joins TRBV10-3 to TRBJ2-3; TRBD1 matches 7 bases. Per germline, CDR1 ENHRY and CDR2 SYGVKD. The CDR3 length is 15 residues. Germline trimming cut 5 bases from V and 2 bases from J; bases unmatched to any gene: 7. CDR3 in DNA: TGTGCCATCAGTATCGGGACAGCTCACACAGATACGCAGTATTTT. This codes for CAISIGTAHTDTQYF.

The chain joins TRBV2 to TRBJ1-2, with D maybe TRBD1 (6 bases). This CDR3 comprises 13 residues. The germline gives CDR1 SNHLY, CDR2 FYNNEI. The germline V and J ends were trimmed by 8 bases and 4 bases, with 14 bases remaining between them. The CDR3 sequence: CASPRGGSYGYTF. The DNA of the CDR3 is TGTGCCAGCCCTAGGGGGGGCAGCTATGGCTACACCTTC. The full variable domain, in which reference TRBV2 and TRBJ1-2 provide the parts outside the CDR3, is EPEVTQTPSHQVTQMGQEVILRCVPISNHLYFYWYRQILGQKVEFLVSFYNNEISEKSEIFDDQFSVERPDGSNFTLKIRSTKLEDSAMYFCASPRGGSYGYTFGSGTRLTVV.

J is TRBJ2-5 and V is TRBV29-1; D may correspond to TRBD1 or TRBD2 (6 bases each). This CDR3 region has 12 residues. Germline CDR1 reads SQVTM; CDR2 reads ANQGSEA. The V gene lost 6 bases and the J gene lost 0 bases, with 8 bases spanning the gap. The CDR3 DNA is TGCAGCGTAGGGGGGTACCAAGAGACCCAGTACTTC. This encodes CSVGGYQETQYF.

The chain employs TRBV5-1 and TRBJ2-7; TRBD2 aligns across 7 bases. This CDR3 is 16 amino acids long. CDR1 SGHRS and CDR2 YFSETQ come from the germline V gene. J gave up 6 bases and V 4 bases, and 16 bases lay outside the gene matches. CDR3 in DNA: TGCGCCAGCAGCAACCCCCGGACTAGTCCTTTTACCGAGCAGTACTTC. Translated: CASSNPRTSPFTEQYF.

In its sample, this clone was seen once. Other DNA sequences of this sample code for an identical CDR3. The V call is TRBV5-4, the J call TRBJ2-7; the D is unclear. V dropped 0 bases and J dropped 2 bases, with 3 bases sitting between them. The germline CDR1 and CDR2 sequences are SGHNT and YYREEE (reference sequence). This CDR3 region has 12 residues. CDR3 residues: CASSLGTYEQYF. The CDR3 DNA reads as TGTGCCAGCAGCTTGGGTACCTACGAGCAGTACTTC.

The gene calls are TRBV19 and TRBJ2-3, with a tentative D call TRBD1 (7 bases). Germline lookup yields CDR1 LNHDA and CDR2 SQIVND (reference sequence). This CDR3 has 14 residues. Trimming shortened V by 7 bases and J by 0 bases, and 11 bases separated the two germline ends. CDR3 DNA sequence: TGTGCCAGTACAGGGGGGACTAGCACAGATACGCAGTATTTT. This sequence encodes CASTGGTSTDTQYF.

V gene TRBV5-6 combines with J gene TRBJ2-1; 7 bases match TRBD2. There are 15 residues in the CDR3. Germline CDR1 is SGHDT and CDR2 is YYEEEE. Trimming cost V 3 bases and J 4 bases; bases outside gene matches: 7. The CDR3 DNA reads TGTGCCAGCAGCTCCCGGGACTACCTTTACAATGAGCAGTTCTTC. Translation: CASSSRDYLYNEQFF.

The chain has TRBV30 and TRBJ2-7; TRBD2 agrees at 9 bases. CDR1 is GTSNPN, CDR2 SVGIG, per germline (reference sequence). The CDR3 length is 15 residues. Losses at the gene ends were 2 bases for V and 2 bases for J; bases not matched to a gene: 7. The CDR3 DNA sequence: TGTGCCTGGAGTATGACGACTAGCGGAACCTACGAGCAGTACTTC. Protein: CAWSMTTSGTYEQYF.

The gene calls are TRBV27 and TRBJ2-1; 10 nucleotides line up with TRBD1. Germline CDR1 MNHEY, CDR2 SMNVEV (reference sequence). The V segment lost 5 bases and the J segment 6 bases; nucleotides outside the gene matches: 10. This CDR3 spans 16 amino acids. The chain's CDR3 is CASSPWDRGVGNEQFF. CDR3 in DNA: TGTGCCAGCAGTCCCTGGGACAGGGGTGTTGGCAATGAGCAGTTCTTC.

This clone was found once. The chain joins TRBV5-4 to TRBJ2-1, with TRBD2 matching over 7 bases. The J segment lost 6 bases and the V segment lost 0 bases, leaving 0 bases of the junction unmatched. This CDR3 region has 13 residues. The germline gives CDR1 SGHNT, CDR2 YYREEE (reference sequence). CDR3 loop: CASSLGTSNEQFF. In nucleotides, the CDR3 is TGTGCCAGCAGCTTGGGGACTAGCAATGAGCAGTTCTTC.

The V and J genes are TRBV5-6 and TRBJ2-7; D ambiguous. CDR1 SGHDT and CDR2 YYEEEE come from the germline V gene. The CDR3 spans 12 residues. V shed 0 bases and J shed 6 bases, with 7 bases lying between them. The CDR3 region has the DNA TGTGCCAGCAGCTTGGACGACACCGAGCAGTACTTC. Amino acid sequence: CASSLDDTEQYF.

V and J are TRBV7-6 and TRBJ2-5; TRBD1 is a possible D gene (5 bases). The CDR3 totals 13 residues. Trimming cost V 6 bases and J 3 bases, with 11 bases left between them. Looked up from germline, CDR1 is SGHVS and CDR2 is FNYEAQ. The CDR3 is CASRTDSEETQYF. In DNA, the CDR3 is TGTGCCAGCAGAACCGACAGCGAAGAGACCCAGTACTTC.

The V call is TRBV7-9, the J call TRBJ2-2; TRBD2 might be the D (5 bases). Per the germline V gene, CDR1 is SEHNR and CDR2 is FQNEAQ (reference sequence). The CDR3 extends over 15 amino acids. The V and J ends lost 10 bases and 1 base respectively, with 16 bases between them. DNA of the CDR3: TGTGCCACCGTTCTCGGGGATGGGAACACCGGGGAGCTGTTTTTT. This codes for CATVLGDGNTGELFF.

This clone was found once. The chain links TRBV5-1 to TRBJ2-2; D might be TRBD1 or TRBD2, each matching 5 bases. CDR3 length: 14 amino acids. CDR1 is SGHRS and CDR2 is YFSETQ in the germline V gene. The V gene lost 0 bases and the J gene lost 6 bases, with 9 bases spanning the gap. The CDR3 DNA follows: TGCGCCAGCAGCTTGGCCGAGGGGCCCGGGGAGCTGTTTTTT. This sequence encodes CASSLAEGPGELFF.

The chain is built from TRBV29-1 and TRBJ2-1; 9 bases align to TRBD1. The germline CDR1 and CDR2 sequences are SQVTM and ANQGSEA. This CDR3 is 11 amino acids long. The J segment lost 7 bases and the V segment lost 7 bases, leaving 2 bases of the junction unmatched. The CDR3 DNA follows: TGCAGCGCCGGGACAGGGAATGAGCAGTTCTTC. Protein: CSAGTGNEQFF.

This clone has a handful of counts. This chain uses TRBV19 with TRBJ1-1; TRBD1 agrees at 8 bases. The CDR3 length is 12 residues. Germline CDR1 is LNHDA and CDR2 is SQIVND (reference sequence). J was trimmed by 8 bases and V by 8 bases; bases with no gene match: 7. The CDR3 loop reads CASGQGFVEAFF. CDR3 DNA sequence: TGTGCCAGTGGACAGGGATTTGTAGAAGCTTTCTTT.

The V and J genes are TRBV10-3 and TRBJ2-7; 13 bases match TRBD2. Trimming at V came to 7 bases and at J to 3 bases, leaving 3 bases not matched to a gene. Germline V CDR1 and CDR2: ENHRY, SYGVKD. This CDR3 contains 14 residues. This CDR3 reads CAIMGTSGDYEQYF. CDR3 bases: TGTGCCATCATGGGGACTAGCGGGGACTACGAGCAGTACTTC.

V usage is TRBV27 and J usage is TRBJ1-1; D is perhaps TRBD1 (5 bases). Per germline, CDR1 MNHEY and CDR2 SMNVEV (reference sequence). V was trimmed by 7 bases and J by 1 base, leaving 13 bases between them. The CDR3 sequence is 14 residues long. The CDR3 DNA is TGTGCCAGCAACAAGGGGCAGGGGAACACTGAAGCTTTCTTT. Protein sequence: CASNKGQGNTEAFF.

The rearrangement joins TRBV5-1 to TRBJ2-7; D unclear. Germline V lookup: CDR1 SGHRS, CDR2 YFSETQ. There are 11 residues in the CDR3. Trimming pared 0 bases from V and 4 bases from J, leaving 2 bases between. The CDR3 protein is CASSLAYEQYF. The CDR3 DNA sequence: TGCGCCAGCAGCTTGGCTTACGAGCAGTACTTC. Filled out from reference TRBV5-1 and TRBJ2-7, the complete variable domain reads KAGVTQTPRYLIKTRGQQVTLSCSPISGHRSVSWYQQTPGQGLQFLFEYFSETQRNKGNFPGRFSGRQFSNSRSEMNVSTLELGDSALYLCASSLAYEQYFGPGTRLTVT.

The V gene is TRBV9, the J gene TRBJ2-2; D may match TRBD1 or TRBD2 (5 bases each). V was shortened by 0 bases and J by 4 bases, with 13 bases between the two germline ends. CDR1 is SGDLS and CDR2 is YYNGEE in the germline V gene. CDR3 length: 16 residues. The CDR3 is CASSVERDLPTGELFF. DNA of the CDR3: TGTGCCAGCAGCGTAGAAAGGGACCTCCCCACCGGGGAGCTGTTTTTT.

The rearrangement uses TRBV9 and TRBJ2-7; no clear D gene. The CDR3 contains 15 residues. Germline V lookup: CDR1 SGDLS, CDR2 YYNGEE. Trimming removed 0 bases at V and 3 bases at J, with 13 bases between. The DNA for the CDR3 is TGTGCCAGCAGCGTAGGGCAGAAGCCGAACTACGAGCAGTACTTC. It yields the protein CASSVGQKPNYEQYF.

The genes are TRBV29-1 and TRBJ2-2; unclear D gene. This CDR3 comprises 14 residues. Germline CDR1 and CDR2: SQVTM and ANQGSEA. V lost 0 bases and J lost 6, with 11 bases in between. The CDR3 loop reads CSVEDAKEPGELFF. Written as DNA, the CDR3 is TGCAGCGTTGAAGATGCAAAAGAACCCGGGGAGCTGTTTTTT.